These T cell receptor beta chains were read from a single sample in a study of long-term antiretroviral therapy in people with HIV. Measured with immunoSEQ multiplex PCR; TCRdb has only the in-frame clones, and not every one. The sample lists approximately 20,000 clones, 70% to 90% occurring once. Here the sequenced sample was unsorted PBMCs, taken 0.6 years after starting antiretroviral therapy. These receptors were taken from a man between 60 and 70 years old with HIV. Each CDR3 is given with its conserved first and last residue. The D gene is left open where the match is weak. Rows give clone size only sometimes, using once, few, many, or a class for an expanded clone.

>NA|TRBJ1-1|TRBV5-6|NA
TGTGCCAGCAGCCTTCGCAGGCGCACTGAAGCTTTCTTT
CASSLRRRTEAFF
>NA|TRBJ1-3|TRBV5-4|NA
TGTGCCAGCAGCATCCCACAAGGAAACACCATATATTTT
CASSIPQGNTIYF
>NA|TRBJ2-2|TRBV5-1|NA
TGCGCCAGCAGCTTGTCTCTGAACACCGGGGAGCTGTTTTTT
CASSLSLNTGELFF
>NA|TRBJ1-6|TRBV5-1|NA
TGCGCCAGCAGCTTGGGTCGGAATAATTCACCCCTCCACTTT
CASSLGRNNSPLHF
>NA|TRBJ2-3|TRBV6-5|TRBD2
TGTGCCAGCGGAGCGGGAACAGATACGCAGTATTTT
CASGAGTDTQYF
>NA|TRBJ1-3|TRBV5-1|NA
TGCGCCAGCAGCCAGGGCTTGGGCATCCACTCTGGAAACACCATATATTTT
CASSQGLGIHSGNTIYF
>NA|TRBJ2-3|TRBV7-2|TRBD2
TGTGCCAGCAGCCCGGGACTAGCGGGAGTCGATACGCAGTATTTT
CASSPGLAGVDTQYF
>NA|TRBJ2-7|TRBV5-5|TRBD1
TGTGCCAGCAGCTTAGGACAGGGGGTGCACGAGCAGTACTTC
CASSLGQGVHEQYF
>NA|TRBJ1-4|TRBV19|NA
TGTGCCAGTAGTATAGGACAGGTGACTGAAAAACTGTTTTTT
CASSIGQVTEKLFF
>few|TRBJ2-7|TRBV18|TRBD1
TGTGCCAGCTCATCCGGGACAGGGGATCAGCAGTACTTC
CASSSGTGDQQYF
>NA|TRBJ2-1|TRBV27|NA
TGTGCCAGCAGTTTCTACCCGCGGGGGCGTTTTTACAATGAGCAGTTCTTC
CASSFYPRGRFYNEQFF
>once|TRBJ1-1|TRBV29-1|NA
TGCAGCGTTGAAGGAGCAGCTTTGAACACTGAAGCTTTCTTT
CSVEGAALNTEAFF